What follows are 18 T cell receptor beta chains derived from one specimen sequenced in a study of identical twins. TCRdb independently ran MiXCR on the 5' RACE reads; one entry per CDR3 protein. The sample comprises approximately 630,000 distinct CDR3 sequences, under 8.5% of which are singletons, and 1.5% to 2% rests with the top ten. This same sample was also taken into another study, of yellow fever vaccine responses in identical twins.

The sample was PBMCs. The receptors originated from a woman younger than 35 in good health.

The V gene is TRBV3-1, the J gene TRBJ1-1; perhaps TRBD1 as D (5 bases). Trimming stripped 0 bases from V and 10 bases from J, with 18 bases between. CDR1 and CDR2 (germline): LGHDT, YNNKEL (reference sequence). The length of the CDR3 is 15 residues. The CDR3 DNA reads as TGTGCCAGCAGCCAAGATCAGGGAACTACGCGTCTAGCTTTCTTT. It codes for CASSQDQGTTRLAFF.

This clonotype was observed a handful of times. The chain joins TRBV7-2 to TRBJ2-1; D unclear. The CDR3 is 16 residues long. V lost 5 bases and J lost 0, with 14 bases in between. In germline, CDR1 is SGHTA, CDR2 FQGNSA. CDR3 in DNA: TGTGCCAGCAGCCCCCGCCGACCCAGCTCCTACAATGAGCAGTTCTTC. It translates to CASSPRRPSSYNEQFF.

Only a few counts were recorded for this clonotype. The rearrangement links TRBV4-2 to TRBJ1-3, with 7 bases aligning to TRBD1. Trimming took 3 bases from V and 1 from J; bases not matched to a gene: 18. The CDR3 consists of 20 residues. Germline loops: CDR1 LGHNA, CDR2 YNFKEQ. CDR3 protein: CASSHVGQVSGGQSGNTIYF. As DNA, the CDR3 is TGTGCCAGCAGCCACGTCGGACAGGTCTCCGGCGGGCAATCTGGAAACACCATATATTTT.

This clonotype came up a few times. The gene calls are TRBV20-1 and TRBJ2-1; 7 nucleotides match TRBD1. Germline CDR1 and CDR2: DFQATT and SNEGSKA (reference sequence). The V and J ends lost 1 base and 4 bases, in that order; junction bases with no gene match: 4. The CDR3 totals 14 residues. CDR3 residues: CSARAGTDYNEQFF. CDR3 bases: TGCAGTGCTAGAGCCGGGACAGATTACAATGAGCAGTTCTTC.

This clonotype came up a few times. The rearrangement links TRBV5-6 to TRBJ2-3; 10 nucleotides line up with TRBD2. Unmatched junction bases numbered 6, after V lost 2 bases and J lost 6 bases. From germline, CDR1 is SGHDT and CDR2 YYEEEE. The CDR3 is 15 amino acids. The chain's CDR3 is CASSFLAGVSDTQYF. The CDR3 DNA is TGTGCCAGCAGCTTTCTAGCGGGAGTATCGGATACGCAGTATTTT.

This clonotype was observed a few times. This rearrangement joins TRBV12-3 or TRBV12-4 to TRBJ1-2; TRBD1 matches at 9 bases. This CDR3 region has 15 residues. The junction had 8 bases not matched to a gene; V was cut back by 4 bases and J by 5 bases. The CDR3: CASSSIGQGPYGYTF. In nucleotides, the CDR3 is TGTGCCAGCAGTTCAATCGGACAGGGGCCGTATGGCTACACCTTC.

This clonotype was recorded a few times. This chain connects TRBV7-9 to TRBJ1-1; TRBD1 agrees at 10 bases. The germline gives CDR1 SEHNR, CDR2 FQNEAQ (reference sequence). The CDR3 extends over 16 amino acids. With V trimmed by 5 bases and J by 4 bases, 10 bases remained unmatched. CDR3 protein: CASSRALGTGVTEAFF. The CDR3 DNA reads TGTGCCAGCAGCCGAGCCTTGGGGACAGGGGTCACTGAAGCTTTCTTT. The whole variable domain, filled in from reference TRBV7-9 and TRBJ1-1, reads DTGVSQNPRHKITKRGQNVTFRCDPISEHNRLYWYRQTLGQGPEFLTYFQNEAQLEKSRLLSDRFSAERPKGSFSTLEIQRTEQGDSAMYLCASSRALGTGVTEAFFGQGTRLTVV.

This clonotype was counted only a few times. J is TRBJ2-7 and V is TRBV6-1; 10 bases agree with TRBD1. Per germline, CDR1 MNHNS and CDR2 SASEGT. Unmatched junction bases numbered 6, after V lost 5 bases and J lost 2 bases. The CDR3 runs to 15 residues. The CDR3 here is CASSPRGTGAYEQYF. The CDR3 nucleotides read TGTGCCAGCAGTCCGCGCGGGACAGGGGCCTACGAGCAGTACTTC.

Many counts were recorded for this clonotype. This chain links TRBV12-3 or TRBV12-4 with TRBJ2-1, with TRBD1 matching over 10 bases. The CDR3 spans 15 residues. The V segment lost 2 bases and the J segment 7 bases; nucleotides outside the gene matches: 5. The CDR3 loop reads CASSLMSGQGNEQFF. The CDR3 coding sequence is TGTGCCAGCAGTTTAATGTCGGGACAGGGGAATGAGCAGTTCTTC.

This clonotype was seen repeatedly, ten times or more. The chain carries TRBV4-1 and TRBJ2-1; D is perhaps TRBD2 (6 bases). CDR3 length: 18 amino acids. The V end lost 3 bases, the J end lost 3 bases, and 21 bases lay between the germline ends. The germline V gene encodes CDR1 MGHRA and CDR2 YSYEKL. The CDR3: CASSHLGLVGGLYNEQFF. The CDR3 coding sequence is TGCGCCAGCAGCCACTTGGGGTTAGTGGGGGGACTCTACAATGAGCAGTTCTTC.

This chain links TRBV27 with TRBJ2-3; D gene uncertain. V lost 5 bases and J 2 bases, leaving 14 bases between the germline ends. The V gene's germline CDR1 is MNHEY and CDR2 SMNVEV (reference sequence). This CDR3 region has 15 residues. The CDR3 bases are TGTGCCAGCAGTGGGGTCGGGTATTACACAGATACGCAGTATTTT. Translating it yields CASSGVGYYTDTQYF.

The genes are TRBV24-1 and TRBJ2-7, with TRBD1 matching 9 bases. The V gene's germline CDR1 is KGHDR and CDR2 SFDVKD. The V segment lost 5 bases and the J segment 5 bases; nucleotides outside the gene matches: 12. The CDR3 runs to 16 residues. The DNA of the CDR3 is TGTGCCACCAGTGGTCGGGGACCGGGACAGGGAAACGAGCAGTACTTC. This encodes CATSGRGPGQGNEQYF.

This clonotype came up a few times. The chain links TRBV15 to TRBJ2-5; maybe TRBD2 (6 bases). The CDR3 has 16 amino acids. Germline CDR1 reads LNHNV; CDR2 reads YYDKDF (reference sequence). V was pared by 3 bases and J by 0 bases, with 14 bases between. This chain's CDR3 is CATSSQGLTYQETQYF. The CDR3 DNA sequence: TGTGCCACCAGCAGCCAGGGACTTACGTACCAAGAGACCCAGTACTTC.

This clonotype appeared many times. The CDR3 nucleotides are TGCGCCAGCTCCGGGCTGCCTTGGGAATTGGATACGCAGTATTTT. The encoded protein is CASSGLPWELDTQYF. This chain joins TRBV10-2 and TRBJ2-3; D unresolved. CDR1 and CDR2 (germline): WSHSY, SAAADI. Trimming removed 8 bases at V and 6 bases at J, with 21 bases between. The CDR3 consists of 15 residues.

This clonotype was counted at least ten times. The gene calls are TRBV20-1 and TRBJ2-1, with 9 bases lining up with TRBD2. CDR3 size: 17 residues. V lost 2 bases and J lost 7; bases outside the gene matches: 15. Germline CDR1 and CDR2: DFQATT and SNEGSKA (reference sequence). DNA for the CDR3: TGCAGTGCTAGACGGGCTAGCGGGGTGGTTAGGGGAAATGAGCAGTTCTTC. The encoded protein is CSARRASGVVRGNEQFF.

This clonotype came up a few times. CDR3 protein: CASRGPGQVDGYTF. CDR3 nucleotides: TGCGCCAGCAGGGGCCCTGGGCAGGTCGATGGCTACACCTTC. V gene TRBV5-1 combines with J gene TRBJ1-2, with D unclear. The length of the CDR3 is 14 residues. V was clipped by 5 bases and J by 6 bases, with 17 bases between them. In germline, CDR1 is SGHRS, CDR2 YFSETQ.

This clonotype occurred a few times. The V call is TRBV6-5, the J call TRBJ2-7; perhaps TRBD1 as D (6 bases). Per the germline V gene, CDR1 is MNHEY and CDR2 is SVGAGI. V shed 0 bases and J shed 7 bases, with 19 bases lying between them. The CDR3 contains 16 residues. CDR3 protein: CASSYSTGRMLWEQYF. CDR3 sequence (DNA): TGTGCCAGCAGTTACTCGACAGGCAGGATGCTGTGGGAGCAGTACTTC.

This clonotype was recorded a few times. This chain joins TRBV7-8 and TRBJ2-7; either TRBD1 or TRBD2 may fit D (5 bases each). V was trimmed by 5 bases and J by 9 bases, leaving 23 bases between them. Germline V gives CDR1 SGHVS, CDR2 FQNEAQ. The CDR3 totals 15 residues. The CDR3 reads CASSLGAASSSGQYV. In DNA form, the CDR3 reads TGTGCCAGCAGCCTCGGGGCAGCCTCGAGTTCTGGGCAGTACGTC.